These T cell receptor beta chains were read from a single sample in a study of cytomegalovirus exposure and HLA in healthy donors. Clones were read by immunoSEQ multiplex PCR, and TCRdb kept only the in-frame ones, dropping some. The sample contains about 150,000 clones, around 88% of which appear only once. Sequenced sample: PBMCs. The receptors here all came from a young man in good health and CMV-seropositive. Both conserved end residues are part of each CDR3. Fields, in order: clone size, V gene, J gene, D gene, CDR3 DNA, CDR3 protein. D genes are given only for firm matches. Size values are once, few and many counts, or a class for expanded clones, and some rows have none.

-	TRBV5-1	TRBJ2-1	-	TGCGCCAGCAGCTTGGTAGCGGAGACACACAATGAGCAGTTCTTC	CASSLVAETHNEQFF
-	TRBV19	TRBJ2-3	-	TGTGCCAGTCAGTGGGGGCCCCGACACAGAGGTACAGATACGCAGTATTTT	CASQWGPRHRGTDTQYF
few	TRBV23-1	TRBJ1-5	-	TGCGCCAGCAGTCAATCGGCAGGGATGGGCAATCAGCCCCAGCATTTT	CASSQSAGMGNQPQHF
-	TRBV5-6	TRBJ2-7	TRBD2	TGTGCCAGCAACCCGGGGGCTAGCGGGAGGGTCGAGCAGTACTTC	CASNPGASGRVEQYF
-	TRBV27	TRBJ2-3	TRBD1	TGTGCCAGCAGTTTGGACAGGGGGTGGACAGATACGCAGTATTTT	CASSLDRGWTDTQYF
few	TRBV5-6	TRBJ2-2	-	TGTGCCAGCAGCCCTATCCTAGACGAGGACACCGGGGAGCTGTTTTTT	CASSPILDEDTGELFF
-	TRBV30	TRBJ1-1	-	TGTGCCTGGAGTGTAAAACTGGTCGGGGGACTCACTGAAGCTTTCTTT	CAWSVKLVGGLTEAFF
-	TRBV27	TRBJ2-7	-	TGTGCCAGCAGGGTCGGCAGTCTTCCGGGGGTATACGAGCAGTACTTC	CASRVGSLPGVYEQYF
-	TRBV25-1	TRBJ1-3	TRBD1	TGTGCCAGCAGTGAGACAGGGGGCAGGGCTGGAAACACCATATATTTT	CASSETGGRAGNTIYF
-	TRBV4-3	TRBJ1-2	-	TGCGCCAGCAGCCAAGGGGTGAAGGGGGGGCCCACTACGTTCTATGGCTACACCTTC	CASSQGVKGGPTTFYGYTF
many	TRBV11-2	TRBJ2-1	TRBD2	TGTGCCAGCAGCTTAGCCGGGACTAGCGGGGCCAACAATGAGCAGTTCTTC	CASSLAGTSGANNEQFF
-	TRBV5-6	TRBJ2-7	-	TGTGCCAGCAGCCCGGCGGGGAGGTCCCACTACGAGCAGTACTTC	CASSPAGRSHYEQYF
-	TRBV4-1	TRBJ1-5	-	TGCGCCAGCAGCCAAGTTCAGGGAGGGAGCAATCAGCCCCAGCATTTT	CASSQVQGGSNQPQHF
-	TRBV15	TRBJ1-1	-	TGTGCCACCAGCAGAGATCGACAGAGGAACACTGAAGCTTTCTTT	CATSRDRQRNTEAFF
-	TRBV10-3	TRBJ2-3	-	TGTGCCATCAGTGATCTGCGTCAGACAATAACAGATACGCAGTATTTT	CAISDLRQTITDTQYF
once	TRBV5-1	TRBJ2-5	-	TGCGCCAGCAGCTTGGTCACAACCCAAGAGACCCAGTACTTC	CASSLVTTQETQYF
-	TRBV9	TRBJ1-3	-	TGTGCCAGCAGCCTCGGAGGGGGGGCTGCTGGAAACACCATATATTTT	CASSLGGGAAGNTIYF
-	TRBV30	TRBJ2-3	-	TGTGCCTGGGGAGTATTGGAGGGTACGCAGTATTTT	CAWGVLEGTQYF
-	TRBV6-6	TRBJ2-7	TRBD1	TGTGCCAGCAGCCCCGGGACAGGGGGCGAGGAGCAGTACTTC	CASSPGTGGEEQYF
-	TRBV9	TRBJ1-1	TRBD1	TGTGCCAGCAGCGCCCGGACAGGGAACACTGAAGCTTTCTTT	CASSARTGNTEAFF
-	TRBV19	TRBJ1-4	-	TGTGCCAGTAGTTCACAGGGTCGGGGAAAACTGTTTTTT	CASSSQGRGKLFF
-	TRBV28	TRBJ1-1	-	TGTGCCAGCAGTTTATCAAGGGTTGGGGAGCAAGAAGCTTTCTTT	CASSLSRVGEQEAFF
-	TRBV12-5	TRBJ1-1	-	TGTGCTAGTGGTTCGCTCGCGGCTTTGACTGAAGCTTTCTTT	CASGSLAALTEAFF
many	TRBV6-5	TRBJ1-1	-	TGTGCCAGCAGAAACCCAGGGAACACTGAAGCTTTCTTT	CASRNPGNTEAFF
-	TRBV27	TRBJ1-1	-	TGTGCCAGCAGCCGCACAGGTCTGGTGACTGAAGCTTTCTTT	CASSRTGLVTEAFF
-	TRBV6-1	TRBJ1-2	-	TGTGCCAGCAGTGAATACTTCCAAAACTATGGCTACACCTTC	CASSEYFQNYGYTF
-	TRBV5-6	TRBJ1-4	-	TGTGCCAGCAGCACCGGGGGGGACGGAAAACTGTTTTTT	CASSTGGDGKLFF
once	TRBV5-1	TRBJ2-2	-	TGCGCCAGCAGCTTGGAGAGGGTCGGAACCGGGGAGCTGTTTTTT	CASSLERVGTGELFF
few	TRBV4-3	TRBJ2-7	TRBD1	TGCGCCAGCAGCCACCCCGGACAGGGCTCCGAGCAGTACTTC	CASSHPGQGSEQYF
-	TRBV30	TRBJ1-2	TRBD1	TGTGCCTGGGATACAGGGGTGGGGGGTGGCTACACCTTC	CAWDTGVGGGYTF
-	TRBV27	TRBJ1-1	-	TGTGCCAGCAGTTTGCAGGGGCTGATGACTGAAGCTTTCTTT	CASSLQGLMTEAFF
-	TRBV29-1	TRBJ2-1	TRBD2	TGCAGCGTCCGTTCCGGGACTAGCAGGAATGAGCAGTTCTTC	CSVRSGTSRNEQFF
-	TRBV4-3	TRBJ1-5	-	TGCGCCAGCAGCCAAGTAGACGGGTACAATCAGCCCCAGCATTTT	CASSQVDGYNQPQHF
-	TRBV6-4	TRBJ2-3	TRBD2	TGTGCCAGCAGTGACTCAGCGGGAGGGCCAGATACGCAGTATTTT	CASSDSAGGPDTQYF
-	TRBV9	TRBJ1-5	-	TGTGCCAGCAGCGTAGATAGCAGGGATCAGCCCCAGCATTTT	CASSVDSRDQPQHF
-	TRBV5-5	TRBJ2-1	TRBD2	TGTGCCAGCAGGGTAGCGGGGAGGCAGTTCTTC	CASRVAGRQFF